This entry features one T cell receptor beta chain sequence. TCRdb keeps only in-frame clones here, not all; method: immunoSEQ multiplex PCR. This table has around 23,000 clones, around half appearing once. The data are from a study of radiation and T cells in renal cell carcinoma. This CDR3 has 15 residues. The V segment lost 5 bases and the J segment 6 bases; nucleotides outside the gene matches: 12. Germline V gives CDR1 SGHTA, CDR2 FQGTGA. Documented treatment: treatment-naive control, cytoreductive nephrectomy. This clonotype originated in a human donor with renal cell carcinoma. This material consisted of tumor tissue, taken from a patient whose treatment was nephrectomy without radiotherapy. The gene calls are TRBV7-3 and TRBJ2-7, with 8 bases identical to TRBD2. The CDR3 reads CASSPGRGALREQYF. DNA for the CDR3: TGTGCCAGCAGCCCCGGGAGGGGCGCGCTCCGCGAGCAGTACTTC.